This T cell receptor beta chain was identified during a study of response to subunit inactivated influenza vaccine. This clonotype occurred a few times. Its antigen remains unidentified. TCRdb independently ran MiXCR on the RT-PCR reads; one entry per CDR3 protein. The sample lists over 400,000 distinct CDR3 sequences, roughly 9.7% occurring once. V lost 6 bases and J 7 bases, leaving 10 bases between the germline ends. The CDR3 contains 12 residues. Germline-derived CDR1 and CDR2 are MNHEY and SVGEGT. The study's findings and limits: The authors put forward the suggestion that each seasonal influenza vaccination may bring in only a limited number of new T cells.

This clonotype originated in a man aged 50-60 years who received an inactivated influenza vaccine. The input for sequencing was PBMCs from blood, taken roughly 45 days after vaccination. The rearrangement links TRBV6-2 or TRBV6-3 to TRBJ2-1, with D tentatively TRBD2 (6 bases). As DNA, the CDR3 is TGTGCCAGCAGAGGTCTAGCGAATGAGCAGTTCTTC. This translates into CASRGLANEQFF.